There are many counts of the clone carrying this T cell receptor beta chain. The antigen is undetermined. This entry is derived from a study of T cells in Graves' hyperthyroidism and ophthalmopathy. Broader study findings: Stable hyperthyroidism was separated from ophthalmopathy by a model based on 13 V-J features.

The source material, RNA transcripts, was used to amplify TCR beta CDR3 regions. First-round RT-PCR with HTBI primers amplified the TCR CDR3 region. TCRdb independently ran MiXCR on the multiplex PCR reads; one entry per CDR3 protein. The sample records a few hundred thousand distinct CDR3 sequences, 20% to 25% being singletons. Trimming cost V 2 bases and J 1 base; bases outside gene matches: 3. The CDR3 covers 15 residues. Germline V lookup: CDR1 SNHLY, CDR2 FYNNEI. The receptor was derived from a woman aged 70 to 79 with Graves' ophthalmopathy. The chain combines TRBV2 with TRBJ1-1, with 8 bases fitting TRBD1. Sequenced input: blood. The CDR3 coding sequence is TGTGCCAGCAGTGAACAGGGGGCTCGGAACACTGAAGCTTTCTTT. Protein sequence: CASSEQGARNTEAFF.